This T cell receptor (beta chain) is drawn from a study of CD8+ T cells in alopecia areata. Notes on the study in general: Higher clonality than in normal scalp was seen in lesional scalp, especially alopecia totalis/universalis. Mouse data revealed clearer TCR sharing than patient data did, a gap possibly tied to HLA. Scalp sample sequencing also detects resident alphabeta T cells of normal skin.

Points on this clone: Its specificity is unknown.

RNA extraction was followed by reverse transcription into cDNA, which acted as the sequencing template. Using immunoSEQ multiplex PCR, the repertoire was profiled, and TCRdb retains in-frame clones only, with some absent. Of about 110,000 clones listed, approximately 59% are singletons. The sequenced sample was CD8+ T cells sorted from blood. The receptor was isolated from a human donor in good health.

This CDR3 reads CASSEVGAWEPRRGYGYTF. CDR3 nucleotides: TGTGCCAGCAGTGAAGTGGGAGCTTGGGAGCCACGTCGGGGATATGGCTACACCTTC. The rearrangement joins TRBV6-1 to TRBJ1-2; D gene unclear. The CDR3 is 19 amino acids. Trimming removed 1 base from V and 5 bases from J, with 26 bases in between. In germline, CDR1 is MNHNS, CDR2 SASEGT.